These 8 T cell receptor beta chains share one sample of origin, sequenced in a study of vaccination and CD4 T cells after COVID-19. TCRdb fed the PCR reads into MiXCR, producing one record per CDR3 protein. The sample shows more than 35,000 distinct CDR3 sequences, around 35% of them seen only once. Time point: late sampling 161 to 241 days after vaccination in a few convalescent patients. Sequenced here: CD4+ T cells from blood, sampled about 7 months after SARS-CoV-2 vaccination. Receptor source: a human donor who had recovered from COVID-19.

The V call is TRBV12-3 or TRBV12-4, the J call TRBJ2-3; tentative D call: TRBD2 (5 bases). Deletions cut 8 bases from V and 4 bases from J, with 19 bases between. The CDR3 consists of 15 residues. The CDR3: CASVIGGTGADTQYF. As DNA, the CDR3 is TGTGCCAGCGTCATCGGAGGTACTGGGGCAGATACGCAGTATTTT.

The V call is TRBV6-2 or TRBV6-3, the J call TRBJ2-3; possible D gene TRBD1, 5 bases. CDR3 size: 13 residues. Per the germline V gene, CDR1 is MNHEY and CDR2 is SVGEGT. Trimming took off 2 bases at V and 4 bases at J, with 7 bases between the two ends. This chain's CDR3 is CASSYDSPDTQYF. The CDR3 coding sequence is TGTGCCAGCAGTTACGACAGTCCAGATACGCAGTATTTT.

This clonotype was found a few times. The chain is built from TRBV7-2 and TRBJ2-5, with 13 bases aligning to TRBD2. Trimming at V came to 2 bases and at J to 7 bases, leaving 7 bases not matched to a gene. The germline gives CDR1 SGHTA, CDR2 FQGNSA. The CDR3 consists of 16 residues. CDR3 coding DNA: TGTGCCAGCAGCTTAACTAGCGGGAGGGGGGTTGCGACCCAGTACTTC. It yields the protein CASSLTSGRGVATQYF.

This clonotype was picked up a small number of times. The junction differs from germline at one of its ends, possibly a read error. The chain employs TRBV7-7 and TRBJ2-5; D is unclear. The CDR3 runs to 12 residues. Germline V gene lookup returns CDR1 SSHAT and CDR2 FNYEAQ (reference sequence). The CDR3 region has the DNA TGTGCTAGCAGCCCGATGGGGGAGACCCAGTACTTC. This codes for CASSPMGETQYF.

The chain has TRBV20-1 and TRBJ2-7, with D perhaps TRBD2 (6 bases). Per germline, CDR1 DFQATT and CDR2 SNEGSKA (reference sequence). Between the trimmed V and J ends, which lost 5 bases and 5 bases, there was a span of 13 bases. The CDR3 runs 12 residues. CDR3 sequence: CSADGSTHEQYF. In nucleotides, the CDR3 is TGCAGTGCTGACGGGAGCACCCACGAGCAGTACTTC.

Written as DNA, the CDR3 is TGTGCCAGCGACGGTCGGCTAGCGGGTACCACCGGGGAGCTGTTTTTT. Protein: CASDGRLAGTTGELFF. This rearrangement joins TRBV6-4 to TRBJ2-2; 8 bases are a match to TRBD2. The CDR3 spans 16 residues. Germline values: CDR1 MRHNA, CDR2 SNTAGT. V gave up 8 bases and J gave up 4 bases; unmatched junction bases: 12.

A few counts support this clonotype. J is TRBJ2-2 and V is TRBV7-8; weak D call: TRBD2 (5 bases). V was trimmed by 5 bases and J by 4 bases, leaving 14 bases between them. The germline CDR1 and CDR2 sequences are SGHVS and FQNEAQ. This CDR3 has 15 amino acids. In DNA, the CDR3 is TGTGCCAGCAGCACCATGCCCCGGGGCACCGGGGAGCTGTTTTTT. Translating gives CASSTMPRGTGELFF.

V is TRBV19 and J is TRBJ2-5, with a weak D call TRBD2 (5 bases). V lost 0 bases and J 2 bases, leaving 10 bases between the germline ends. Germline V gene sequence: CDR1 LNHDA, CDR2 SQIVND (reference sequence). This CDR3 is built from 15 residues. Here the CDR3 DNA reads TGTGCCAGTAGTATAGAAAGCGGCATACAAGAGACCCAGTACTTC. It is translated as CASSIESGIQETQYF.